The 26 T cell receptor beta chains given below trace back to one sample, sequenced in a study of blood T cell repertoires in COVID-19. Profiled with immunoSEQ multiplex PCR; TCRdb holds only in-frame clones, not every one. The data show approximately 670,000 clones, 80% to 90% seen once. The sample comprised peripheral blood. The receptors were gathered from a woman under 30 with acute or convalescent COVID-19.

The gene calls are TRBV27 and TRBJ1-2; D possibly corresponds to TRBD1 (5 bases). Germline CDR1 reads MNHEY; CDR2 reads SMNVEV (reference sequence). Trimming took off 3 bases at V and 6 bases at J, with 8 bases between the two ends. The CDR3 runs to 12 residues. CDR3: CASSFSGHGYTF. CDR3 DNA: TGTGCCAGCAGTTTTTCAGGGCATGGCTACACCTTC.

With respect to this clone: A much larger clone sits a single nucleotide away, making a read error possible. This chain uses TRBV13 with TRBJ1-1, with a weak D call TRBD1 (5 bases). V shed 2 bases and J shed 3 bases, with 7 bases lying between them. CDR1 and CDR2 from the germline V gene are PRHDT and FYEKMQ (reference sequence). This CDR3 is built from 13 residues. The CDR3 region has the DNA TGTGCCAGCAGCTTATGGGGGGACACTGAAGCTTTCTTT. Translation: CASSLWGDTEAFF.

Here the CDR3 DNA reads TGTGCCAGCAGTGACGTGTATGCAACTAATGAAAAACTGTTTTTT. Translating it yields CASSDVYATNEKLFF. The rearrangement joins TRBV6-1 to TRBJ1-4; no clear D. Germline CDR1 is MNHNS and CDR2 is SASEGT. There are 15 residues in the CDR3. V was pared by 3 bases and J by 0 bases, with 8 bases between.

Concerning this clone itself: The junction departs from germline at one end; a sequencing error may be responsible. The genes are TRBV27 and TRBJ2-7; D unresolved. The CDR3 is 14 amino acids. Per the germline V gene, CDR1 is MNHEY and CDR2 is SMNVEV (reference sequence). CDR3 sequence (DNA): TGTGCCAGCCGTTCTATCTCCGCCTCCAACGAGCAGTACTTC. Encoded protein: CASRSISASNEQYF.

In this sample, this clone turned up a few times. CDR3 nucleotides: TGTGCCACCAGCAGAGATGCGGAAGCACTCTATGGCTACACCTTC. Its protein product is CATSRDAEALYGYTF. This chain joins TRBV15 and TRBJ1-2; D remains ambiguous. The CDR3 loop spans 15 amino acids. The germline V gene encodes CDR1 LNHNV and CDR2 YYDKDF (reference sequence). With 0 bases removed from V and 4 bases from J, the gap between germline ends came to 12 bases.

The rearrangement uses TRBV18 and TRBJ1-5; no reliable D call. This CDR3 region has 14 residues. Germline CDR1 and CDR2: KGHSH and LQKENI. V shed 3 bases and J shed 4 bases, with 10 bases lying between them. CDR3 coding DNA: TGTGCCAGCTCACCCCAGACGGAGAATCAGCCCCAGCATTTT. It encodes CASSPQTENQPQHF.

This sequence joins TRBV5-1 and TRBJ2-3, with TRBD1 matching over 7 bases. The germline CDR1 and CDR2 sequences are SGHRS and YFSETQ. CDR3 length: 14 amino acids. With V trimmed by 4 bases and J by 9 bases, 11 bases remained unmatched. The CDR3 DNA follows: TGCGCCAGCAGCAAAGGACAGGAGTTACCAACGCAGTATTTT. Amino acid sequence: CASSKGQELPTQYF.

This clone was recorded once. The gene calls are TRBV5-6 and TRBJ2-7, with D possibly being TRBD2 (5 bases). Germline CDR1 SGHDT, CDR2 YYEEEE. The CDR3 extends over 13 amino acids. V was trimmed by 4 bases and J by 2 bases, leaving 10 bases between them. The CDR3 loop is CASSPTGTYEQYF. For the CDR3, the DNA is TGTGCCAGCAGCCCGACCGGGACCTACGAGCAGTACTTC.

This chain connects TRBV30 to TRBJ1-5; D might be TRBD1 (6 bases). Germline assignment: CDR1 GTSNPN and CDR2 SVGIG (reference sequence). This CDR3 is built from 15 residues. The V end lost 3 bases, the J end lost 0 bases, and 12 bases lay between the germline ends. CDR3 coding DNA: TGTGCCTGGAGCGCCGGGACACTTAGCAATCAGCCCCAGCATTTT. Its translation: CAWSAGTLSNQPQHF.

The chain uses TRBV29-1 and TRBJ1-1; D gene ambiguous. Per germline, CDR1 SQVTM and CDR2 ANQGSEA. The CDR3 has 11 amino acids. Trimming took off 4 bases at V and 5 bases at J, with 8 bases between the two ends. In DNA form, the CDR3 reads TGCAGCGTTGCTCAGGTAACTGAAGCTTTCTTT. Its translation: CSVAQVTEAFF.

The rearrangement uses TRBV10-3 and TRBJ2-3, with 8 bases that match TRBD1. J was trimmed by 4 bases and V by 3 bases; bases with no gene match: 9. This CDR3 contains 16 residues. The germline CDR1 and CDR2 sequences are ENHRY and SYGVKD. Written as DNA, the CDR3 is TGTGCCATCAGTGACCCTCGTGGACAGGGCCCAGATACGCAGTATTTT. Encoded protein: CAISDPRGQGPDTQYF.

V and J are TRBV19 and TRBJ1-2, with TRBD1 identical over 9 bases. With 7 bases clipped from V and 4 bases from J, the junction kept 22 bases outside the gene matches. CDR3 size: 19 residues. The germline V gene encodes CDR1 LNHDA and CDR2 SQIVND (reference sequence). CDR3 sequence reads: CASIAPREDRGRYPYGYTF. The CDR3 nucleotides read TGTGCCAGTATTGCCCCGAGGGAGGACAGGGGTCGATACCCCTATGGCTACACCTTC.

The genes are TRBV30 and TRBJ2-2; D might be TRBD1 (5 bases). This CDR3 region has 15 residues. V was shortened by 2 bases and J by 7 bases, with 17 bases between the two germline ends. Germline CDR1 is GTSNPN and CDR2 is SVGIG (reference sequence). CDR3 nucleotide sequence: TGTGCCTGGAGTCAGGGTAGGGGAAGGGACGGGGAGCTGTTTTTT. Its protein product is CAWSQGRGRDGELFF. Full variable domain (missing parts from reference TRBV30 and TRBJ2-2): SQTIHQWPATLVQPVGSPLSLECTVEGTSNPNLYWYRQAAGRGLQLLFYSVGIGQISSEVPQNLSASRPQDRQFILSSKKLLLSDSGFYLCAWSQGRGRDGELFFGEGSRLTVL.

The rearrangement joins TRBV5-5 to TRBJ1-1, with 10 bases matching TRBD1. The length of the CDR3 is 15 residues. Germline values: CDR1 SGHKS, CDR2 YYEKEE (reference sequence). J lost 5 bases, V lost 4 bases, and 8 bases had no gene match. The CDR3 here is CASSGRDRGRTEAFF. The CDR3 nucleotides are TGTGCCAGCAGCGGCCGGGACAGGGGACGAACTGAAGCTTTCTTT.

The J gene is TRBJ1-1, the V gene TRBV18, with D possibly matching TRBD1 (5 bases). V dropped 4 bases and J dropped 5 bases, with 8 bases sitting between them. Germline CDR1 KGHSH, CDR2 LQKENI. The CDR3 is 12 residues long. This CDR3 is CASSRGGTEAFF. The CDR3 DNA reads TGTGCCAGCTCACGGGGGGGTACTGAAGCTTTCTTT. Based on the CDR3 plus reference TRBV18 and TRBJ1-1, the full variable domain is NAGVMQNPRHLVRRRGQEARLRCSPMKGHSHVYWYRQLPEEGLKFMVYLQKENIIDESGMPKERFSAEFPKEGPSILRIQQVVRGDSAAYFCASSRGGTEAFFGQGTRLTVV.

The genes are TRBV6-5 and TRBJ1-1; the match to TRBD1 covers 8 bases. CDR1 and CDR2 (germline): MNHEY, SVGAGI. The V gene end was trimmed by 6 bases and the J gene end by 6 bases; junction bases not matched to a gene: 9. CDR3 length equals 14 residues. This CDR3 reads CASRPDRGGAEAFF. The DNA of the CDR3 is TGTGCCAGCAGACCCGACAGGGGAGGGGCTGAAGCTTTCTTT.

The V and J genes are TRBV27 and TRBJ2-2, with 14 bases matching TRBD2. CDR3 length equals 19 residues. Germline trimming cut 3 bases from V and 5 bases from J; bases unmatched to any gene: 11. Germline loops: CDR1 MNHEY, CDR2 SMNVEV (reference sequence). In DNA form, the CDR3 reads TGTGCCAGCAGTTTCGCCCCCTTGGGACTAGCGGGGGAGACCGGGGAGCTGTTTTTT. It codes for CASSFAPLGLAGETGELFF.

V usage is TRBV4-1 and J usage is TRBJ1-3; 12 nucleotides align to TRBD1. The CDR3 has 18 amino acids. J gave up 2 bases and V 4 bases, and 9 bases lay outside the gene matches. Germline CDR1 and CDR2: MGHRA and YSYEKL. The CDR3 DNA sequence: TGCGCCAGCAGCCCCACGCGGGACAGGGGGCGGGCTGGAAACACCATATATTTT. Translated, it gives CASSPTRDRGRAGNTIYF.

This rearrangement joins TRBV6-5 to TRBJ1-1, with 7 bases that match TRBD1. The trim removed 8 bases at V and 5 bases at J, leaving 11 bases unmatched. The CDR3 has 14 amino acids. CDR1 and CDR2 (germline): MNHEY, SVGAGI. The CDR3, as DNA: TGTGCCAGCTGTTTTAGACAGGGTACTACTGAAGCTTTCTTT. Protein product: CASCFRQGTTEAFF.

The chain links TRBV7-8 to TRBJ1-6, with 8 bases identical to TRBD1. This CDR3 comprises 14 residues. V dropped 6 bases and J dropped 7; count of bases not matched to a gene: 5. Germline CDR1 reads SGHVS; CDR2 reads FQNEAQ. This CDR3 reads CASRDGTGNSPLHF. The CDR3 nucleotides are TGTGCCAGCAGGGACGGGACAGGAAATTCACCCCTCCACTTT. The whole variable domain, remainder taken from reference TRBV7-8 and TRBJ1-6, is GAGVSQSPRYKVAKRGQDVALRCDPISGHVSLFWYQQALGQGPEFLTYFQNEAQLDKSGLPSDRFFAERPEGSVSTLKIQRTQQEDSAVYLCASRDGTGNSPLHFGNGTRLTVT.

The chain links TRBV3-1 (or the pseudogene TRBV3-2) to TRBJ1-1; 10 bases line up with TRBD1. The junction had 6 bases not matched to a gene; V was cut back by 4 bases and J by 4 bases. The CDR3 is made up of 15 amino acids. CDR1 is LGHDT, CDR2 YNNKEL, per germline (reference sequence). This chain's CDR3 is CASSPRTGGTTEAFF. CDR3 nucleotides: TGTGCCAGCAGCCCCAGGACAGGGGGTACCACTGAAGCTTTCTTT.

The chain has TRBV10-3 and TRBJ2-1, with TRBD2 matching 11 bases. The V segment lost 5 bases and the J segment 3 bases; nucleotides outside the gene matches: 6. CDR1 and CDR2 (germline): ENHRY, SYGVKD. The CDR3 covers 16 residues. CDR3 in amino acids: CAISLAGGVNYNEQFF. The CDR3, as DNA: TGTGCCATCAGTTTAGCGGGGGGGGTGAACTACAATGAGCAGTTCTTC.

This rearrangement joins TRBV7-2 to TRBJ2-1; TRBD2 aligns across 7 bases. V trimming: 3 bases; J trimming: 4 bases; junction bases outside the gene matches: 12. This CDR3 spans 17 amino acids. Germline V gene data show CDR1 as SGHTA and CDR2 as FQGNSA. CDR3 nucleotide sequence: TGTGCCAGCAGCTTTGGGGGGGGATACGGGAAGTACAATGAGCAGTTCTTC. It specifies CASSFGGGYGKYNEQFF. Supplemented by reference TRBV7-2 and TRBJ2-1, the full variable domain reads GAGVSQSPSNKVTEKGKDVELRCDPISGHTALYWYRQSLGQGLEFLIYFQGNSAPDKSGLPSDRFSAERTGGSVSTLTIQRTQQEDSAVYLCASSFGGGYGKYNEQFFGPGTRLTVL.

The J gene is TRBJ1-2, the V gene TRBV5-5, with D unresolved. Trimming left V 4 bases short and J 8 bases short, with 15 bases between. Germline values: CDR1 SGHKS, CDR2 YYEKEE (reference sequence). The CDR3 has 13 residues. The CDR3 DNA is TGTGCCAGCAGCCCAGAGTGGCGGTCGGGCTACACCTTC. It codes for CASSPEWRSGYTF.

The chain has TRBV5-4 and TRBJ2-1, with TRBD2 matching 9 bases. This CDR3 is 16 amino acids long. Trimming at V came to 4 bases and at J to 5 bases, leaving 10 bases not matched to a gene. Germline V gives CDR1 SGHNT, CDR2 YYREEE (reference sequence). The CDR3 protein is CASSTSISGGNNEQFF. In nucleotides, the CDR3 is TGTGCCAGCAGCACCTCCATTAGCGGGGGAAACAATGAGCAGTTCTTC.

The chain joins TRBV5-8 to TRBJ1-1; 7 bases line up with TRBD1. CDR1 and CDR2 (germline): SGHTS, YDEGEE. After removal of 4 bases from V and 0 bases from J, the junction contained 9 bases not matched to a gene. The CDR3 totals 16 residues. The CDR3 bases are TGTGCCAGCAGCACGACTACCGGGACAGTGAACACTGAAGCTTTCTTT. This sequence encodes CASSTTTGTVNTEAFF.